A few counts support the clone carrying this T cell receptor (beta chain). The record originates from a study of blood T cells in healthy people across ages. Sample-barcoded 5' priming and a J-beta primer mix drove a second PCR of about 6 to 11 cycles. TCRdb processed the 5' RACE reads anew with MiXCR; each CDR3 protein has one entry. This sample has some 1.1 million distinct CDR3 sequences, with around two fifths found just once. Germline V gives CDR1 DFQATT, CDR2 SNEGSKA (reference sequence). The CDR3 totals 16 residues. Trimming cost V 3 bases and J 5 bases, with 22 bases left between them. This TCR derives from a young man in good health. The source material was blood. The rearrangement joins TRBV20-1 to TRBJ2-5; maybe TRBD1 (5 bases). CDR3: CSASRPQGSMMETQYF. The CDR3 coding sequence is TGCAGTGCTAGTCGTCCGCAGGGAAGTATGATGGAGACCCAGTACTTC.